The next 12 T cell receptor beta chains were all read from a single sample in a study of blood T cell repertoires in COVID-19. Sequenced by immunoSEQ multiplex PCR; TCRdb stores in-frame clones only, minus some. This sample has 140,000 to 150,000 clones, with 80% to 90% found just once. The sequenced material came from peripheral blood. Every receptor here comes from a human donor in a cohort sampled during active COVID-19.

This sequence joins TRBV10-1 and TRBJ2-7; 7 nucleotides line up with TRBD1. With 3 bases clipped from V and 5 bases from J, the junction kept 7 bases outside the gene matches. This CDR3 contains 14 residues. From germline, CDR1 is WNHNN and CDR2 SYGVQD (reference sequence). The CDR3 DNA follows: TGCGCCAGCAGTGATACCCTTAGGGGGCACGAGCAGTACTTC. Its translation: CASSDTLRGHEQYF.

V gene TRBV30 combines with J gene TRBJ2-1, with 7 bases matching TRBD2. This CDR3 is built from 14 residues. V dropped 0 bases and J dropped 9; count of bases not matched to a gene: 8. Per germline, CDR1 GTSNPN and CDR2 SVGIG (reference sequence). The CDR3 DNA sequence: TGTGCCTGGAGTGTACGGGGTAGCGGGTCTGAGCAGTTCTTC. It specifies CAWSVRGSGSEQFF.

As regards this clone: Other DNA sequences from this sample encode an identical CDR3 as well. The CDR3 protein is CASSPPSRTDTQYF. The DNA for the CDR3 is TGTGCCAGCTCACCACCGTCGAGGACAGATACGCAGTATTTT. The chain has TRBV18 and TRBJ2-3; D unresolved. V was trimmed by 0 bases and J by 3 bases, leaving 7 bases between them. CDR3 size: 14 residues. The germline gives CDR1 KGHSH, CDR2 LQKENI.

This sequence joins TRBV6-2 or TRBV6-3 and TRBJ1-5; the D is unclear. The CDR3 is made up of 16 amino acids. V lost 2 bases and J 3 bases, leaving 14 bases between the germline ends. CDR1 and CDR2 (germline): MNHEY, SVGEGT. In DNA form, the CDR3 reads TGTGCCAGCAGTTACAAACTAGGTGAGCACAATCAGCCCCAGCATTTT. Encoded protein: CASSYKLGEHNQPQHF.

The J gene is TRBJ2-5, the V gene TRBV12-5; D is perhaps TRBD1 (5 bases). Trimming removed 2 bases from V and 1 base from J, with 11 bases in between. The CDR3 has 15 amino acids. The germline V gene has CDR1 LGHNT and CDR2 FRNRAP. Here the CDR3 DNA reads TGTGCTAGTGGTTTGAGGGGCCCTGCCCAAGAGACCCAGTACTTC. This codes for CASGLRGPAQETQYF.

The chain carries TRBV7-9 and TRBJ1-5; D is possibly TRBD1 (5 bases). V gave up 7 bases and J gave up 7 bases, with 14 bases separating them. The CDR3 runs to 13 residues. CDR1 SEHNR and CDR2 FQNEAQ come from the germline V gene (reference sequence). CDR3 in DNA: TGTGCCAGCACTCAGGGTCCCCTACAGCCCCAGCATTTT. Protein product: CASTQGPLQPQHF.

The CDR3 DNA reads TGTGCCAGCAGCCTCGCCGGGACTTTCAATGAGCAGTTCTTC. It specifies CASSLAGTFNEQFF. V and J are TRBV5-5 and TRBJ2-1, with D possibly being TRBD2 (6 bases). CDR3 length: 14 amino acids. Germline values: CDR1 SGHKS, CDR2 YYEKEE (reference sequence). V lost 4 bases, J lost 6 bases, and 14 bases lay in between.

The J gene is TRBJ1-5, the V gene TRBV2; TRBD1 might be the D (6 bases). Trimming cost V 2 bases and J 7 bases, with 12 bases left between them. CDR3 length equals 14 residues. Germline V gives CDR1 SNHLY, CDR2 FYNNEI. CDR3 nucleotide sequence: TGTGCCAGCAGTGAACAACAGGGTTTCCAGCCCCAGCATTTT. Translated: CASSEQQGFQPQHF.

The V and J genes are TRBV5-4 and TRBJ1-2, with 7 bases fitting TRBD1. The CDR3 has 15 residues. The ends lost 4 bases at V and 3 bases at J; junction bases unmatched: 9. Germline values: CDR1 SGHNT, CDR2 YYREEE (reference sequence). The CDR3 loop is CASSPGTANYYGYTF. The DNA of the CDR3 is TGTGCCAGCAGCCCAGGGACAGCCAACTACTATGGCTACACCTTC.

This clone was counted once. The rearrangement joins TRBV5-1 to TRBJ2-7, with 11 nucleotides matching TRBD2. Trimming took 2 bases from V and 5 from J; bases not matched to a gene: 9. In germline, CDR1 is SGHRS, CDR2 YFSETQ. This CDR3 spans 16 amino acids. CDR3 sequence: CASSFPGSGGADEQYF. In DNA form, the CDR3 reads TGCGCCAGCAGCTTCCCCGGTAGCGGGGGGGCCGACGAGCAGTACTTC.

This clone was detected once. The CDR3 DNA reads TGTGCCAGCAGCTTGGCGGGGGGGCCCCAAGAGACCCAGTACTTC. This sequence encodes CASSLAGGPQETQYF. This sequence joins TRBV5-4 and TRBJ2-5, with 8 bases fitting TRBD2. CDR3 length equals 15 residues. Trimming cost V 0 bases and J 1 base; bases outside gene matches: 2. The germline V gene encodes CDR1 SGHNT and CDR2 YYREEE (reference sequence). The full variable domain, completed using reference TRBV5-4 and TRBJ2-5, is ETGVTQSPTHLIKTRGQQVTLRCSSQSGHNTVSWYQQALGQGPQFIFQYYREEENGRGNFPPRFSGLQFPNYSSELNVNALELDDSALYLCASSLAGGPQETQYFGPGTRLLVL.

The rearrangement links TRBV6-5 to TRBJ1-5, with D unresolved. The CDR3 is 13 residues long. V gave up 2 bases and J gave up 5 bases, with 7 bases separating them. Looked up from germline, CDR1 is MNHEY and CDR2 is SVGAGI. CDR3 in amino acids: CASSYRGYQPQHF. DNA for the CDR3: TGTGCCAGCAGTTACCGGGGTTATCAGCCCCAGCATTTT.